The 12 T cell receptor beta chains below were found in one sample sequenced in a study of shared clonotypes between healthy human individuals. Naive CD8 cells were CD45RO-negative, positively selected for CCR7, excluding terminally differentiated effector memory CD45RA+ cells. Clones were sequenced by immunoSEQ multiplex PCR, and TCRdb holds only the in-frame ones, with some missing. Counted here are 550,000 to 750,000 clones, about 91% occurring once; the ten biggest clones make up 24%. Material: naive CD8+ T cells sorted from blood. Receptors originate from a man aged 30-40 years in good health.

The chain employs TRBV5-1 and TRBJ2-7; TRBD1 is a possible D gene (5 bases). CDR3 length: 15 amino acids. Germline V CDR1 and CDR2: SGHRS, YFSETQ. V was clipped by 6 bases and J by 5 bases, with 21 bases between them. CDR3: CASTEFEWGVDEQYF. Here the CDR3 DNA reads TGCGCCAGCACCGAATTCGAGTGGGGCGTCGACGAGCAGTACTTC.

The CDR3 coding sequence is TGTGCCAGCAGCTCTCCCGAGGCTCAGAACACTGAAGCTTTCTTT. It encodes CASSSPEAQNTEAFF. This rearrangement joins TRBV7-9 to TRBJ1-1; D is ambiguous. Between the trimmed V and J ends, which lost 4 bases and 1 base, there was a span of 13 bases. The CDR3 extends over 15 amino acids. The germline gives CDR1 SEHNR, CDR2 FQNEAQ (reference sequence).

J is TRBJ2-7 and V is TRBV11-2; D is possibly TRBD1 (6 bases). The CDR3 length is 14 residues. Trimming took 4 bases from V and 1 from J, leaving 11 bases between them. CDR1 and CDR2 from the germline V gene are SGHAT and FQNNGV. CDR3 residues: CASSSWTVSYEQYF. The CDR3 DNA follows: TGTGCCAGCAGCTCCTGGACAGTTTCCTACGAGCAGTACTTC. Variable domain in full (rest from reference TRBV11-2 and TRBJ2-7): EAGVAQSPRYKIIEKRQSVAFWCNPISGHATLYWYQQILGQGPKLLIQFQNNGVVDDSQLPKDRFSAERLKGVDSTLKIQPAKLEDSAVYLCASSSWTVSYEQYFGPGTRLTVT.

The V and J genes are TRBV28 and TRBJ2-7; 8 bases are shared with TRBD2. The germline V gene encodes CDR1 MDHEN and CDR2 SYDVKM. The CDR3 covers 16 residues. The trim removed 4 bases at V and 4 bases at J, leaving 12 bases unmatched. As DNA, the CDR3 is TGTGCCAGCAGTTCGAACCTAGCGGGCTTTTTATACGAGCAGTACTTC. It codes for CASSSNLAGFLYEQYF.

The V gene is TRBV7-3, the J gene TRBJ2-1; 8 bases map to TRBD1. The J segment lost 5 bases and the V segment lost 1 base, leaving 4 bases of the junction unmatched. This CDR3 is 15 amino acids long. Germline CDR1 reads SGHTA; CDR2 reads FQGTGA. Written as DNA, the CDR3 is TGTGCCAGCAGCTTAAGGACAGGGCACAACAATGAGCAGTTCTTC. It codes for CASSLRTGHNNEQFF.

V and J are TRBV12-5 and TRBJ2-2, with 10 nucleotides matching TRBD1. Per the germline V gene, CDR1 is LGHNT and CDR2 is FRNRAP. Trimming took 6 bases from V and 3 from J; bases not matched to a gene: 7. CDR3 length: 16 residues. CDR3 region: CASGADRGKDTGELFF. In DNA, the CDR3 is TGTGCTAGTGGAGCGGACAGGGGGAAGGACACCGGGGAGCTGTTTTTT.

The CDR3 DNA is TGTGCCAGCAGCGTATACAGGGCCTACGAGCAGTACTTC. It yields the protein CASSVYRAYEQYF. The rearrangement links TRBV6-1 to TRBJ2-7; TRBD1 might be the D (6 bases). The germline gives CDR1 MNHNS, CDR2 SASEGT. V was trimmed by 6 bases and J by 2 bases, leaving 11 bases between them. CDR3 length: 13 amino acids.

In nucleotides, the CDR3 is TGTGCCAGCACCACAAACAGTGCCCCAGAGGAGCAGTACTTC. Amino acid sequence: CASTTNSAPEEQYF. The chain couples TRBV7-8 to TRBJ2-7; D not certain. The CDR3 is 14 residues long. Per germline, CDR1 SGHVS and CDR2 FQNEAQ. With 7 bases removed from V and 7 bases from J, the gap between germline ends came to 20 bases. Full variable domain (outside the CDR3, taken from reference TRBV7-8 and TRBJ2-7): GAGVSQSPRYKVAKRGQDVALRCDPISGHVSLFWYQQALGQGPEFLTYFQNEAQLDKSGLPSDRFFAERPEGSVSTLKIQRTQQEDSAVYLCASTTNSAPEEQYFGPGTRLTVT.

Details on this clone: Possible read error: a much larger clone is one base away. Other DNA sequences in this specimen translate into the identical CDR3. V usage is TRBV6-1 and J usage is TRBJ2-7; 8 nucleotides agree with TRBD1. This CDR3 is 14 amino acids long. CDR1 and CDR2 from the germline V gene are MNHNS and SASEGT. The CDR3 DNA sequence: TGTGCCAGTAGTGACAGGGGAGGCCCCTACGAGCAGTACTTC. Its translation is CASSDRGGPYEQYF.

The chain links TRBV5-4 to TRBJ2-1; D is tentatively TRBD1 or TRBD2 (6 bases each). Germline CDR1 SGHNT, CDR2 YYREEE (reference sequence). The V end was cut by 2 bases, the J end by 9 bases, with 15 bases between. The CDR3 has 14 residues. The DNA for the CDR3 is TGTGCCAGCAGCTTCCCAGTCGGGGGCGGTGAGCAGTTCTTC. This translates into CASSFPVGGGEQFF.

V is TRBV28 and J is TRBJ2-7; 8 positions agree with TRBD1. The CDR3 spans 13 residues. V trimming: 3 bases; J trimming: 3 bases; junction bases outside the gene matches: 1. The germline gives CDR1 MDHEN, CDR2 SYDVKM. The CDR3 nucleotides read TGTGCCAGCAGTTTGGACAGGGACTACGAGCAGTACTTC. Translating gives CASSLDRDYEQYF.

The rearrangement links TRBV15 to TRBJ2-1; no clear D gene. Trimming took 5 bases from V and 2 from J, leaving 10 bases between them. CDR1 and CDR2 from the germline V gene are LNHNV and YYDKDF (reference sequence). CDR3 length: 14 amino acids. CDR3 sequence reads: CATSELPTYNEQFF. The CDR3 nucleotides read TGTGCCACCAGCGAACTACCAACCTACAATGAGCAGTTCTTC.